This T cell receptor (beta chain) originates from a study of T cell responses to AZD1222 COVID-19 vaccine. Findings and limits, study-wide: Unmutated variant regions are reportedly targeted by nearly half of spike-specific TCRs.

A single count supports this clone. The antigen remains unidentified. The method was immunoSEQ multiplex PCR; TCRdb's version includes in-frame clones alone and lacks a portion of them. The sample carries 100,000 to 110,000 clones, 88% recorded once. V lost 4 bases to trimming and J lost 5 bases, with 21 bases between them. The CDR3 contains 16 residues. From germline, CDR1 is SGHRS and CDR2 YFSETQ. The chain carries TRBV5-1 and TRBJ2-5; D is possibly TRBD1 or TRBD2 (7 bases each). This TCR derives from an adult in good health. The sample here was peripheral blood, taken on day 0 of AZD1222 vaccination. The CDR3 coding sequence is TGCGCCAGCAGCCCCAACCCCGGCAGGGGGGGGGAGACCCAGTACTTC. Its translation: CASSPNPGRGGETQYF.